These 32 T cell receptor beta chains came from one sample sequenced in a study of blood T cells in healthy people across ages. A second PCR of 7 to 11 cycles used a sample-barcoded 5' primer and a J-beta primer mix. TCRdb re-derived calls from the 5' RACE reads in MiXCR, one entry per CDR3 protein. The data hold under 2,000,000 distinct CDR3 sequences, with 40% to 55% observed a single time. The sequenced sample was blood. Every receptor here comes from a middle-aged woman in good health.

This sequence joins TRBV5-1 and TRBJ2-1; D tentatively fits TRBD1 or TRBD2 (6 bases each). Per germline, CDR1 SGHRS and CDR2 YFSETQ. V lost 2 bases and J 9 bases, leaving 15 bases between the germline ends. The CDR3 contains 14 residues. The CDR3 region is CASSFRGELGEQFF. In DNA, the CDR3 is TGCGCCAGCAGCTTTAGGGGGGAGCTGGGTGAGCAGTTCTTC.

CDR3 in amino acids: CASSEGDYEQFF. The DNA of the CDR3 is TGTGCCAGCAGCGAAGGGGATTATGAGCAGTTCTTC. This chain links TRBV7-2 with TRBJ2-1; perhaps TRBD1 as D (5 bases). The V gene's germline CDR1 is SGHTA and CDR2 FQGNSA. The germline V and J ends were trimmed by 5 bases and 8 bases, with 10 bases remaining between them. CDR3 length: 12 residues.

This clonotype was recorded only once. The chain recombines TRBV20-1 with TRBJ1-2; D unclear. V lost 3 bases and J lost 8, with 10 bases in between. CDR1 and CDR2 from the germline V gene are DFQATT and SNEGSKA (reference sequence). The CDR3 length is 11 residues. Here the CDR3 DNA reads TGCAGTGCTAGTGATTGGCGGGGCTACACCTTC. Its protein is CSASDWRGYTF.

J is TRBJ1-2 and V is TRBV24-1; weak D call: TRBD1 (6 bases). CDR3 length: 14 amino acids. V was cut by 2 bases and J by 6 bases, with 12 bases left in between. CDR1 and CDR2 (germline): KGHDR, SFDVKD. CDR3 DNA sequence: TGTGCCACCAGTGATTCGGGGGGCATCGATGGCTACACCTTC. It codes for CATSDSGGIDGYTF.

This clonotype was counted a single time. The chain combines TRBV28 with TRBJ2-3, with TRBD2 matching over 10 bases. This CDR3 region has 15 residues. Germline V gene data show CDR1 as MDHEN and CDR2 as SYDVKM. Trimming took 11 bases from V and 0 from J; bases not matched to a gene: 8. The CDR3 DNA sequence: TGTGCCGTAAAGCGGGGGGGCCGAAGCACAGATACGCAGTATTTT. Its protein product is CAVKRGGRSTDTQYF. The variable domain in full, completed from reference TRBV28 and TRBJ2-3, reads DVKVTQSSRYLVKRTGEKVFLECVQDMDHENMFWYRQDPGLGLRLIYFSYDVKMKEKGDIPEGYSVSREKKERFSLILESASTNQTSMYLCAVKRGGRSTDTQYFGPGTRLTVL.

A word on this clonotype: A much larger clone differs from this one at a single base, so this may be a read error. The chain employs TRBV4-1 and TRBJ1-2; D unresolved. CDR3 length: 14 amino acids. Germline CDR1 and CDR2: MGHRA and YSYEKL. The CDR3 reads CARSQYATNYGYTF. CDR3 in DNA: TGCGCCCGCAGCCAGTACGCCACTAACTATGGCTACACCTTC.

V is TRBV7-2 and J is TRBJ2-1; D call uncertain. Germline CDR1 is SGHTA and CDR2 is FQGNSA. The CDR3 contains 16 residues. The V and J ends lost 1 base and 0 bases respectively, with 10 bases between them. The CDR3: CASSLVGNSSYNEQFF. The CDR3 DNA sequence: TGTGCCAGCAGCTTAGTCGGCAATAGCTCCTACAATGAGCAGTTCTTC.

This sequence joins TRBV3-1 and TRBJ2-3; D not resolved. V lost 0 bases and J 4 bases, leaving 11 bases between the germline ends. The CDR3 contains 15 residues. Germline CDR1 is LGHDT and CDR2 is YNNKEL (reference sequence). CDR3 bases: TGTGCCAGCAGCCAAGAGCCGGGCGATTCAGATACGCAGTATTTT. Protein: CASSQEPGDSDTQYF.

This clonotype was seen repeatedly, ten times or more. V gene TRBV29-1 combines with J gene TRBJ2-7; D assignment may be TRBD1 or TRBD2 (5 bases each). The CDR3 is made up of 12 amino acids. V was trimmed by 3 bases and J by 7 bases, leaving 13 bases between them. Germline CDR1 reads SQVTM; CDR2 reads ANQGSEA. CDR3 protein: CSVEERGGEQYF. CDR3 in DNA: TGCAGCGTTGAGGAGAGGGGCGGTGAGCAGTACTTC.

The V and J genes are TRBV27 and TRBJ2-5; D not certain. The CDR3 consists of 13 residues. V was cut by 2 bases and J by 13 bases, with 17 bases left in between. Germline V gives CDR1 MNHEY, CDR2 SMNVEV (reference sequence). As DNA, the CDR3 is TGTGCCAGCAGTTTAAGGTTCTCCTACGAGCGGTACTTC. It specifies CASSLRFSYERYF.

A few counts support this clonotype. The chain couples TRBV6-1 to TRBJ2-1, with 10 bases aligning to TRBD2. Germline CDR1 MNHNS, CDR2 SASEGT. The V and J ends lost 6 bases and 7 bases, in that order; junction bases with no gene match: 9. The length of the CDR3 is 15 residues. This CDR3 reads CASRPPSGGANEQFF. DNA for the CDR3: TGTGCCAGCAGGCCCCCGAGCGGGGGGGCAAATGAGCAGTTCTTC.

V and J are TRBV28 and TRBJ1-5; D remains unclear. This CDR3 contains 15 residues. Between the trimmed V and J ends, which lost 6 bases and 0 bases, there was a span of 12 bases. Germline CDR1 reads MDHEN; CDR2 reads SYDVKM. CDR3 amino acids: CASSFGRNSNQPQHF. The CDR3 coding sequence is TGTGCCAGCAGCTTCGGACGGAATAGCAATCAGCCCCAGCATTTT.

This clonotype has a handful of counts. This rearrangement joins TRBV13 to TRBJ2-5; either TRBD1 or TRBD2 may fit D (5 bases each). V lost 7 bases and J 5 bases, leaving 14 bases between the germline ends. CDR3 size: 13 residues. The germline V gene has CDR1 PRHDT and CDR2 FYEKMQ (reference sequence). The CDR3 sequence: CASNPLGGETQYF. CDR3 bases: TGTGCCAGCAATCCCCTTGGGGGTGAGACCCAGTACTTC.

This clonotype has a handful of counts. The rearrangement joins TRBV12-3 or TRBV12-4 to TRBJ2-2, with 7 bases aligning to TRBD1. V dropped 4 bases and J dropped 3; count of bases not matched to a gene: 5. CDR3 length: 15 residues. The CDR3 protein is CASSSYRGDTGELFF. The CDR3 DNA reads TGTGCCAGCAGTTCCTACAGGGGTGACACCGGGGAGCTGTTTTTT.

V gene TRBV7-9 combines with J gene TRBJ1-1, with 7 bases aligning to TRBD1. CDR3 size: 14 residues. CDR1 is SEHNR and CDR2 is FQNEAQ in the germline V gene (reference sequence). With 4 bases clipped from V and 4 bases from J, the junction kept 6 bases outside the gene matches. The DNA for the CDR3 is TGTGCCAGCAGCTCAGAACAGGGGAGCACTGAAGCTTTCTTT. It encodes CASSSEQGSTEAFF.

The chain links TRBV6-2 or TRBV6-3 to TRBJ2-6; D is unclear. Trimming took 6 bases from V and 1 from J, leaving 13 bases between them. Germline assignment: CDR1 MNHEY and CDR2 SVGEGT. The CDR3 runs 16 residues. CDR3 sequence (DNA): TGTGCCAGCAGCCAACGACAACTTTCTGGGGCCAACGTCCTGACTTTC. Translation gives CASSQRQLSGANVLTF.

The rearrangement uses TRBV29-1 and TRBJ1-2; 7 bases match TRBD1. V shed 3 bases and J 4 bases; nucleotides not matched to a gene: 8. Germline V gene data show CDR1 as SQVTM and CDR2 as ANQGSEA. The CDR3 length is 14 residues. The CDR3 DNA reads TGCAGCGTTGAGCTTGACAGGGAGTTCTATGGCTACACCTTC. It codes for CSVELDREFYGYTF.

The chain couples TRBV20-1 to TRBJ2-7; 10 bases match TRBD1. The J call may be mistaken, given a closer DNA end match to TRBJ2-5. Per the germline V gene, CDR1 is DFQATT and CDR2 is SNEGSKA (reference sequence). The CDR3 spans 19 residues. CDR3 nucleotide sequence: TGCAGTGCTAGCAAACAGACAGGGGGCCCGAGCGGAGTGGCAGAGACCCAGTACTTC. Translation: CSASKQTGGPSGVAETQYF.

The chain couples TRBV29-1 to TRBJ1-2; 8 bases fit TRBD1. V was pared by 7 bases and J by 8 bases, with 9 bases of the junction left unmatched. Germline assignment: CDR1 SQVTM and CDR2 ANQGSEA. The CDR3 is made up of 12 amino acids. CDR3 region: CSGGDRGRGYTF. The DNA for the CDR3 is TGCAGCGGAGGTGACAGGGGACGAGGCTACACCTTC.

As to this clonotype: One end of the junction is discordant with germline, which a read error may explain. The chain uses TRBV10-3 and TRBJ2-1; a weak D match, TRBD1 (6 bases). The germline gives CDR1 ENHRY, CDR2 SYGVKD. There are 18 residues in the CDR3. CDR3 sequence reads: CAISESRGSGWQYTEQFF. In DNA, the CDR3 is TGTGCCATCAGTGAGTCTAGGGGGTCCGGGTGGCAGTACACTGAGCAGTTCTTC.

The rearrangement joins TRBV27 to TRBJ2-1, with 9 bases matching TRBD1. Trimming at V came to 7 bases and at J to 4 bases, leaving 8 bases not matched to a gene. Germline V gives CDR1 MNHEY, CDR2 SMNVEV (reference sequence). The CDR3 is made up of 15 amino acids. The CDR3 nucleotides are TGTGCCAGCACCAACCCCGGGACAGGGTACAATGAGCAGTTCTTC. This translates into CASTNPGTGYNEQFF.

The chain carries TRBV5-6 and TRBJ1-2, with 9 bases that match TRBD1. This CDR3 contains 14 residues. Germline CDR1 reads SGHDT; CDR2 reads YYEEEE. V gave up 2 bases and J gave up 7 bases; unmatched junction bases: 6. The CDR3 DNA sequence: TGTGCCAGCAGCTTCCGGGACAGGGATCGTGGCTACACCTTC. Protein product: CASSFRDRDRGYTF.

The V call is TRBV4-3, the J call TRBJ2-1, with D unclear. The end of the DNA is better explained by TRBJ2-7, so the J call may be wrong. The CDR3 loop spans 17 amino acids. Per the germline V gene, CDR1 is LGHNA and CDR2 is YSLEER. The CDR3 sequence: CASSQETEMSSYNEQYF. In DNA form, the CDR3 reads TGCGCCAGCAGCCAAGAAACCGAGATGAGCTCCTACAATGAGCAGTACTTC.

The rearrangement links TRBV3-1 to TRBJ1-6, with D possibly being TRBD1 (5 bases). CDR1 and CDR2 (germline): LGHDT, YNNKEL (reference sequence). The V gene lost 8 bases and the J gene lost 7 bases, with 18 bases spanning the gap. This CDR3 is 15 amino acids long. CDR3 sequence (DNA): TGTGCCAGCGGATTTTTTGGACGGGACAATTCACCCCTCCACTTT. This gives the protein CASGFFGRDNSPLHF.

In this sample, this clonotype turned up a few times. This chain connects TRBV4-1 to TRBJ2-3; D gene ambiguous. CDR1 and CDR2 from the germline V gene are MGHRA and YSYEKL. CDR3 size: 14 residues. V was clipped by 1 base and J by 6 bases, with 11 bases between them. The CDR3, as DNA: TGCGCCAGCAGCCAAGGGATAATCGGGGATACGCAGTATTTT. Translation: CASSQGIIGDTQYF.

V gene TRBV5-1 combines with J gene TRBJ2-1, with 8 bases lining up with TRBD2. The CDR3 spans 15 residues. CDR1 is SGHRS, CDR2 YFSETQ, per germline. V lost 2 bases and J lost 5; bases outside the gene matches: 6. As DNA, the CDR3 is TGCGCCAGCAGCTTCGGAACTAGCGGAAACAATGAGCAGTTCTTC. Translating gives CASSFGTSGNNEQFF.

V gene TRBV24-1 combines with J gene TRBJ1-2; 12 bases are a match to TRBD1. The CDR3 loop spans 18 amino acids. From germline, CDR1 is KGHDR and CDR2 SFDVKD. Trimming took 0 bases from V and 8 from J; bases not matched to a gene: 12. CDR3 sequence (DNA): TGTGCCACCAGTGATTTGCCTGGGACAGGGGGCGCGTCCGGAGGCTACACCTTC. It yields the protein CATSDLPGTGGASGGYTF.

V and J are TRBV12-3 or TRBV12-4 and TRBJ1-2; D gene uncertain. This CDR3 has 16 amino acids. Trimming removed 1 base from V and 2 bases from J, with 14 bases in between. DNA for the CDR3: TGTGCCAGCAGTTTAGGGATGACGGAGGTCAACTATGGCTACACCTTC. This codes for CASSLGMTEVNYGYTF.

Here the CDR3 DNA reads TGTGCCACCAGCAGAGATCCGGACAGGGTCGACTACGAGCAGTACTTC. This sequence encodes CATSRDPDRVDYEQYF. The rearrangement links TRBV15 to TRBJ2-7, with 8 nucleotides matching TRBD1. J was trimmed by 3 bases and V by 0 bases; bases with no gene match: 7. The germline V gene encodes CDR1 LNHNV and CDR2 YYDKDF (reference sequence). The CDR3 spans 16 residues.

This clonotype has just a few counts. The J gene is TRBJ2-5, the V gene TRBV6-1; 7 bases map to TRBD1. The CDR3 runs to 12 residues. V trimming: 4 bases; J trimming: 9 bases; junction bases outside the gene matches: 5. Looked up from germline, CDR1 is MNHNS and CDR2 is SASEGT. The CDR3 coding sequence is TGTGCCAGCAGTGGGACAGGTGGGCCCCAGTACTTC. This encodes CASSGTGGPQYF.

The genes are TRBV7-2 and TRBJ1-2; the D is unclear. Germline V gives CDR1 SGHTA, CDR2 FQGNSA. Trimming removed 3 bases at V and 4 bases at J, with 12 bases between. This CDR3 is 14 amino acids long. CDR3 residues: CASSLGQRSYGYTF. The CDR3 coding sequence is TGTGCCAGCAGCTTGGGTCAGAGGTCCTATGGCTACACCTTC.

This clonotype appeared once. This chain links TRBV4-3 with TRBJ2-5, with 8 bases identical to TRBD1. Germline assignment: CDR1 LGHNA and CDR2 YSLEER. The CDR3 extends over 13 amino acids. J lost 11 bases, V lost 5 bases, and 10 bases had no gene match. CDR3 DNA sequence: TGCGCCAGCAGCTTTGACAGGGGCAATGAGCAGTACTTC. Its protein is CASSFDRGNEQYF.